This is a list of T cell receptor beta chains from one sample in a study of blood T cell repertoires in COVID-19. Assay used: immunoSEQ multiplex PCR; TCRdb lists only in-frame clones, some missing. The profile covers 15,000 to 20,000 clones, with 80% to 90% appearing a single time and approximately 7.5% taken by the ten largest. Sample: peripheral blood. The source of these receptors is a woman aged 55-69 years with active COVID-19. Each CDR3 is given with its conserved first and last residue. D genes are given only for firm matches. Size values are once, few and many counts, or a class for expanded clones, and some rows have none.

d_gene: TRBD1; abundance: -; j_gene: TRBJ1-2; v_gene: TRBV9; CDR3aa: CASSPEGADGYTF; CDR3nt: TGTGCCAGCAGCCCTGAGGGGGCGGACGGCTACACCTTC
d_gene: -; abundance: few; j_gene: TRBJ1-5; v_gene: TRBV1; CDR3aa: CTSSQGQGTDSNQPQHF; CDR3nt: TGCACCAGCAGCCAAGGACAAGGGACAGATAGCAATCAGCCCCAGCATTTT
d_gene: -; abundance: -; j_gene: TRBJ2-7; v_gene: TRBV12-5; CDR3aa: CASGLVLTGTVYF; CDR3nt: TGTGCTAGTGGTTTGGTCTTGACCGGGACTGTTTACTTC
d_gene: -; abundance: -; j_gene: TRBJ2-2; v_gene: TRBV3-1/TRBV3-2; CDR3aa: CASSQGDFTAGELFF; CDR3nt: TGTGCCAGCAGCCAAGGTGATTTTACGGCCGGGGAGCTGTTTTTT
d_gene: TRBD1; abundance: -; j_gene: TRBJ2-1; v_gene: TRBV7-3; CDR3aa: CASSPKGGQGIGNEQFF; CDR3nt: TGTGCCAGCAGCCCCAAGGGGGGACAGGGGATAGGGAATGAGCAGTTCTTC
d_gene: -; abundance: -; j_gene: TRBJ1-1; v_gene: TRBV2; CDR3aa: CASSSSSAARNTEAFF; CDR3nt: TGTGCCAGCAGTTCTTCCTCGGCGGCCCGGAACACTGAAGCTTTCTTT
d_gene: -; abundance: -; j_gene: TRBJ2-2; v_gene: TRBV5-1; CDR3aa: CASSLPGVGELFF; CDR3nt: TGCGCCAGCAGCTTGCCGGGGGTCGGGGAGCTGTTTTTT
d_gene: -; abundance: -; j_gene: TRBJ1-1; v_gene: TRBV6-5; CDR3aa: CASSPPLGEAFF; CDR3nt: TGTGCCAGCAGTCCGCCCCTGGGCGAAGCTTTCTTT
d_gene: TRBD1; abundance: -; j_gene: TRBJ1-6; v_gene: TRBV18; CDR3aa: CASSPLATGGTGRSYNSPLHF; CDR3nt: TGTGCCAGCTCCCCCCTCGCGACAGGGGGCACAGGAAGGTCCTATAATTCACCCCTCCACTTT
d_gene: -; abundance: -; j_gene: TRBJ1-1; v_gene: TRBV18; CDR3aa: CASSPPRPRGTEAFF; CDR3nt: TGTGCCAGCTCACCACCGAGGCCCAGGGGCACTGAAGCTTTCTTT
d_gene: -; abundance: -; j_gene: TRBJ1-3; v_gene: TRBV7-2; CDR3aa: CASSLVGGGSGNTIYF; CDR3nt: TGTGCCAGCAGCTTAGTGGGCGGGGGCTCTGGAAACACCATATATTTT
d_gene: TRBD1; abundance: -; j_gene: TRBJ2-7; v_gene: TRBV20-1; CDR3aa: CSARDATGQIF; CDR3nt: TGCAGTGCTAGAGATGCGACAGGGCAAATCTTC
d_gene: TRBD1; abundance: -; j_gene: TRBJ1-3; v_gene: TRBV2; CDR3aa: CASRRQGVTGNTIYF; CDR3nt: TGTGCCAGCAGAAGACAGGGAGTAACTGGAAACACCATATATTTT
d_gene: -; abundance: -; j_gene: TRBJ2-7; v_gene: TRBV7-9; CDR3aa: CASGDRSYEQYF; CDR3nt: TGTGCCAGCGGTGACAGGAGCTACGAGCAGTACTTC
d_gene: TRBD2; abundance: medium-sized; j_gene: TRBJ2-7; v_gene: TRBV2; CDR3aa: CASRVSGGSSYEQYF; CDR3nt: TGTGCCAGCAGGGTTAGCGGGGGAAGCTCCTACGAGCAGTACTTC
d_gene: -; abundance: -; j_gene: TRBJ1-1; v_gene: TRBV7-3; CDR3aa: CASSPGSGNTEAFF; CDR3nt: TGTGCCAGCAGCCCCGGCTCGGGGAACACTGAAGCTTTCTTT
d_gene: -; abundance: -; j_gene: TRBJ1-3; v_gene: TRBV6-1; CDR3aa: CASSEALGATSGNTIYF; CDR3nt: TGTGCCAGCAGTGAAGCGCTAGGCGCTACCTCTGGAAACACCATATATTTT
d_gene: -; abundance: -; j_gene: TRBJ2-5; v_gene: TRBV10-3; CDR3aa: CATQASETQYF; CDR3nt: TGTGCCACCCAGGCTTCAGAGACCCAGTACTTC
d_gene: -; abundance: -; j_gene: TRBJ2-3; v_gene: TRBV9; CDR3aa: CASSVAVSTDTQYF; CDR3nt: TGTGCCAGCAGCGTAGCGGTTTCAACAGATACGCAGTATTTT
d_gene: -; abundance: -; j_gene: TRBJ1-2; v_gene: TRBV18; CDR3aa: CASSPPGVNYGYTF; CDR3nt: TGTGCCAGCTCACCCCCAGGGGTTAACTATGGCTACACCTTC
d_gene: -; abundance: -; j_gene: TRBJ2-1; v_gene: TRBV19; CDR3aa: CASSILEGSYNEQFF; CDR3nt: TGTGCCAGTAGTATCTTGGAGGGCTCCTACAATGAGCAGTTCTTC
d_gene: -; abundance: -; j_gene: TRBJ2-5; v_gene: TRBV6-5; CDR3aa: CASSPSAVEVETQYF; CDR3nt: TGTGCCAGCAGTCCCTCGGCGGTGGAAGTGGAGACCCAGTACTTC
d_gene: -; abundance: -; j_gene: TRBJ2-5; v_gene: TRBV4-2; CDR3aa: CASSQVMAKGQETQYF; CDR3nt: TGTGCCAGCAGCCAAGTCATGGCTAAGGGGCAAGAGACCCAGTACTTC
d_gene: -; abundance: -; j_gene: TRBJ2-1; v_gene: TRBV2; CDR3aa: CASSEVGTSYNEQFF; CDR3nt: TGTGCCAGCAGTGAAGTTGGGACTTCCTACAATGAGCAGTTCTTC
d_gene: TRBD1; abundance: -; j_gene: TRBJ2-7; v_gene: TRBV27; CDR3aa: CASSLYGGRGPVTYEQYF; CDR3nt: TGTGCCAGCAGTTTATACGGGGGCAGGGGGCCCGTCACCTACGAGCAGTACTTC
d_gene: -; abundance: -; j_gene: TRBJ2-3; v_gene: TRBV15; CDR3aa: CATSTLMGRFDTQYF; CDR3nt: TGTGCCACCTCTACCCTTATGGGGCGTTTTGATACGCAGTATTTT
d_gene: TRBD2; abundance: -; j_gene: TRBJ2-2; v_gene: TRBV9; CDR3aa: CASSFLAGGLAGELFF; CDR3nt: TGTGCCAGCAGCTTCCTAGCGGGGGGGCTCGCCGGGGAGCTGTTTTTT
d_gene: -; abundance: -; j_gene: TRBJ1-1; v_gene: TRBV12-5; CDR3aa: CASGLLGLIGTEAFF; CDR3nt: TGTGCTAGTGGTTTACTAGGCTTGATTGGCACTGAAGCTTTCTTT
d_gene: -; abundance: -; j_gene: TRBJ1-5; v_gene: TRBV5-6; CDR3aa: CASSLYSSNQPQHF; CDR3nt: TGTGCCAGCAGCTTATACAGTAGCAATCAGCCCCAGCATTTT
d_gene: -; abundance: -; j_gene: TRBJ2-1; v_gene: TRBV12-3/TRBV12-4; CDR3aa: CASSQTDEQFF; CDR3nt: TGTGCCAGCAGCCAGACAGATGAGCAGTTCTTC
d_gene: TRBD2; abundance: -; j_gene: TRBJ2-2; v_gene: TRBV19; CDR3aa: CASTAGGGTGELFF; CDR3nt: TGTGCCAGTACCGCGGGGGGAGGCACCGGGGAGCTGTTTTTT
d_gene: -; abundance: -; j_gene: TRBJ1-5; v_gene: TRBV19; CDR3aa: CASSMPGYSNQPQHF; CDR3nt: TGTGCCAGTAGTATGCCAGGCTATAGCAATCAGCCCCAGCATTTT
d_gene: -; abundance: -; j_gene: TRBJ1-1; v_gene: TRBV2; CDR3aa: CASTSLGNTEAFF; CDR3nt: TGTGCCAGCACCTCGCTTGGCAACACTGAAGCTTTCTTT
d_gene: -; abundance: -; j_gene: TRBJ2-3; v_gene: TRBV5-5; CDR3aa: CASSLGQGDTDTQYF; CDR3nt: TGTGCCAGCAGCTTGGGGCAGGGCGACACAGATACGCAGTATTTT
d_gene: -; abundance: -; j_gene: TRBJ1-5; v_gene: TRBV5-5; CDR3aa: CASSFSGNNQPQHF; CDR3nt: TGTGCCAGCAGCTTCTCAGGGAATAATCAGCCCCAGCATTTT
d_gene: TRBD1; abundance: -; j_gene: TRBJ1-4; v_gene: TRBV7-9; CDR3aa: CASSLGDSSNEKLFF; CDR3nt: TGTGCCAGCAGCTTAGGGGACAGCAGTAATGAAAAACTGTTTTTT
d_gene: -; abundance: -; j_gene: TRBJ1-1; v_gene: TRBV5-1; CDR3aa: CASTYTNQIRTEAFF; CDR3nt: TGCGCCAGCACGTATACCAACCAAATACGGACTGAAGCTTTCTTT
d_gene: -; abundance: -; j_gene: TRBJ1-1; v_gene: TRBV2; CDR3aa: CAALGRLTEAFF; CDR3nt: TGTGCCGCTCTGGGGCGCCTAACTGAAGCTTTCTTT
d_gene: TRBD1; abundance: -; j_gene: TRBJ1-4; v_gene: TRBV4-1; CDR3aa: CASSQPNRGPSEKLFF; CDR3nt: TGCGCCAGCAGCCAACCGAACAGGGGGCCGTCTGAAAAACTGTTTTTT
d_gene: TRBD1; abundance: -; j_gene: TRBJ1-2; v_gene: TRBV5-1; CDR3aa: CASSLGSAGGYYGYTF; CDR3nt: TGCGCCAGCAGCTTGGGATCGGCAGGGGGGTACTATGGCTACACCTTC
d_gene: TRBD1; abundance: -; j_gene: TRBJ1-4; v_gene: TRBV4-1; CDR3aa: CASSQEQGHEKLFF; CDR3nt: TGCGCCAGCAGCCAAGAACAGGGGCATGAAAAACTGTTTTTT
d_gene: TRBD1; abundance: -; j_gene: TRBJ1-2; v_gene: TRBV5-1; CDR3aa: CASSLGTGDGGYTF; CDR3nt: TGCGCCAGCAGCTTAGGGACAGGGGATGGTGGCTACACCTTC
d_gene: TRBD1; abundance: -; j_gene: TRBJ1-2; v_gene: TRBV4-1; CDR3aa: CASNQGTGDVYGYTF; CDR3nt: TGCGCCAGCAACCAAGGGACAGGGGACGTCTATGGCTACACCTTC
d_gene: -; abundance: -; j_gene: TRBJ2-7; v_gene: TRBV2; CDR3aa: CASSEQGYPYEQYF; CDR3nt: TGTGCCAGCAGTGAACAGGGTTACCCTTACGAGCAGTACTTC
d_gene: TRBD2; abundance: once; j_gene: TRBJ2-2; v_gene: TRBV5-1; CDR3aa: CASSFMGLAGGTGELFF; CDR3nt: TGCGCCAGCAGCTTTATGGGACTAGCGGGGGGCACCGGGGAGCTGTTTTTT